This T cell receptor beta chain was retrieved from a study of chronic HIV infection and antiretroviral therapy. From the 5' RACE reads, TCRdb called clonotypes with MiXCR, one entry per CDR3 protein. The data show roughly 50,000 distinct CDR3 sequences, about a fifth seen once. There are a few counts of this clonotype. The CDR3 extends over 17 amino acids. Trimming took off 0 bases at V and 2 bases at J, with 20 bases between the two ends. CDR1 and CDR2 from the germline V gene are SQVTM and ANQGSEA. The chain has TRBV29-1 and TRBJ2-7; D might be TRBD1 (6 bases). The TCR was taken from an adult who had HIV and had not received antiretroviral therapy, or was an uninfected healthy control (not recorded which). The specimen sequenced was peripheral blood. The CDR3 region is CSVEDRKNTGFPYEQYF. CDR3 DNA: TGCAGCGTTGAAGATCGGAAAAACACAGGGTTCCCCTACGAGCAGTACTTC.